The rows below give T cell receptor beta chains drawn from one sample of a study of T-cell memory formation after mild COVID-19. TCRdb independently ran MiXCR on the 5' RACE reads; one entry per CDR3 protein. The sample has a few hundred thousand distinct CDR3 sequences, 15% to 20% seen once; the top ten hold 22%. The sequenced sample was PBMCs or a T cell subset sorted from them (not recorded which). The receptor set was obtained from a man younger than 35 who had mild COVID-19 (a few samples of this study predate the infection). Cell type and time point are not known. Both conserved end residues are part of each CDR3. A D gene is named only where the DNA matches it firmly. Expanded clones get a size class; other rows say once, few or many, or leave the size out.

v_call: TRBV7-8
d_call: NA
j_call: TRBJ2-1
clone_size: few
cdr3_aa: CASTLTPSGVGEQFF
cdr3_nt: TGTGCCAGCACCTTAACCCCCTCAGGGGTTGGCGAGCAGTTCTTC

v_call: TRBV2
d_call: TRBD2
j_call: TRBJ2-3
clone_size: NA
cdr3_aa: CASGLTSGVRNTQYF
cdr3_nt: TGTGCCAGCGGTCTGACTAGCGGGGTCCGGAATACGCAGTATTTT

v_call: TRBV7-9
d_call: NA
j_call: TRBJ2-6
clone_size: NA
cdr3_aa: CASSLIRAGANVLTF
cdr3_nt: TGTGCCAGCAGCTTAATCAGGGCTGGGGCCAACGTCCTGACTTTC

v_call: TRBV29-1
d_call: NA
j_call: TRBJ2-1
clone_size: NA
cdr3_aa: CSAHGGRTYNEQFF
cdr3_nt: TGCAGCGCCCATGGGGGGAGGACCTACAATGAGCAGTTCTTC

v_call: TRBV6-2/TRBV6-3
d_call: NA
j_call: TRBJ1-5
clone_size: NA
cdr3_aa: CASRVRRNQPQHF
cdr3_nt: TGTGCCAGCAGAGTAAGGAGAAATCAGCCCCAGCATTTT

v_call: TRBV4-1
d_call: TRBD2
j_call: TRBJ2-3
clone_size: NA
cdr3_aa: CASRQRGRGGPDTQYF
cdr3_nt: TGCGCCAGCAGACAAAGGGGCCGGGGGGGCCCAGATACGCAGTATTTT

v_call: TRBV5-1
d_call: TRBD2
j_call: TRBJ2-1
clone_size: NA
cdr3_aa: CASSLSAGVREQFF
cdr3_nt: TGCGCCAGCAGCTTGTCGGCGGGGGTCCGGGAGCAGTTCTTC

v_call: TRBV7-2
d_call: NA
j_call: TRBJ2-3
clone_size: few
cdr3_aa: CASSLAKASDTQYF
cdr3_nt: TGTGCCAGCAGCTTAGCGAAGGCCTCCGATACGCAGTATTTT

v_call: TRBV11-3
d_call: NA
j_call: TRBJ2-1
clone_size: NA
cdr3_aa: CASSRRTTENEQFF
cdr3_nt: TGTGCCAGCAGCCGCCGGACTACCGAGAATGAGCAGTTCTTC

v_call: TRBV5-5
d_call: NA
j_call: TRBJ2-6
clone_size: NA
cdr3_aa: CASTTASSGANVLTF
cdr3_nt: TGTGCCAGCACGACTGCTTCCTCTGGGGCCAACGTCCTGACTTTC

v_call: TRBV12-3/TRBV12-4
d_call: NA
j_call: TRBJ1-5
clone_size: few
cdr3_aa: CASSLLGHNQPQHF
cdr3_nt: TGTGCCAGCAGTCTGCTAGGCCACAATCAGCCCCAGCATTTT

v_call: TRBV3-1
d_call: NA
j_call: TRBJ2-1
clone_size: many
cdr3_aa: CASSHLMGGPNEQFF
cdr3_nt: TGTGCCAGCAGCCACTTGATGGGGGGCCCCAATGAGCAGTTCTTC

v_call: TRBV7-9
d_call: NA
j_call: TRBJ1-1
clone_size: few
cdr3_aa: CASSPQENTEAFF
cdr3_nt: TGTGCCAGCAGCCCACAGGAGAACACTGAAGCTTTCTTT

v_call: TRBV6-2/TRBV6-3
d_call: NA
j_call: TRBJ1-1
clone_size: NA
cdr3_aa: CASSSWMNTEAFF
cdr3_nt: TGTGCCAGCAGTTCGTGGATGAACACTGAAGCTTTCTTT

v_call: TRBV20-1
d_call: NA
j_call: TRBJ1-5
clone_size: few
cdr3_aa: CSARDPDGLGPQHF
cdr3_nt: TGCAGTGCTAGAGATCCTGACGGACTAGGGCCCCAGCATTTT

v_call: TRBV6-2/TRBV6-3
d_call: TRBD2
j_call: TRBJ2-4
clone_size: NA
cdr3_aa: CASTRLAGLAKNNQYF
cdr3_nt: TGTGCCAGCACCCGCCTAGCGGGACTAGCCAAAAACAATCAGTACTTC

v_call: TRBV5-1
d_call: NA
j_call: TRBJ1-2
clone_size: few
cdr3_aa: CASSAQGRGNYGYTF
cdr3_nt: TGCGCCAGCAGCGCGCAGGGCCGAGGAAACTATGGCTACACCTTC

v_call: TRBV6-5
d_call: NA
j_call: TRBJ2-7
clone_size: few
cdr3_aa: CASSYVPTGEAGEQYF
cdr3_nt: TGTGCCAGCAGTTATGTCCCGACAGGGGAAGCGGGGGAGCAGTACTTC

v_call: TRBV7-9
d_call: NA
j_call: TRBJ1-1
clone_size: many
cdr3_aa: CASSLALGNTEAFF
cdr3_nt: TGTGCCAGCAGCTTAGCGCTGGGGAACACTGAAGCTTTCTTT

v_call: TRBV5-1
d_call: TRBD2
j_call: TRBJ2-1
clone_size: NA
cdr3_aa: CASSLAHLGGNEQFF
cdr3_nt: TGCGCCAGCAGCTTGGCGCACTTGGGGGGGAACGAGCAGTTCTTC

v_call: TRBV23-1
d_call: NA
j_call: TRBJ2-6
clone_size: few
cdr3_aa: CASSLQGRPSGANVLTF
cdr3_nt: TGCGCCAGCAGTCTCCAGGGGCGCCCCTCTGGGGCCAACGTCCTGACTTTC

v_call: TRBV3-1
d_call: NA
j_call: TRBJ2-6
clone_size: NA
cdr3_aa: CASSPRGGANVLTF
cdr3_nt: TGTGCCAGCAGCCCCCGGGGAGGGGCCAACGTCCTGACTTTC

v_call: TRBV12-3/TRBV12-4
d_call: NA
j_call: TRBJ2-7
clone_size: NA
cdr3_aa: CASSPSGKGSYEQYF
cdr3_nt: TGTGCCAGCAGTCCATCGGGGAAGGGGTCCTACGAGCAGTACTTC

v_call: TRBV6-5
d_call: TRBD1
j_call: TRBJ1-1
clone_size: few
cdr3_aa: CASGDSLLTEAFF
cdr3_nt: TGTGCCAGCGGGGACAGCCTTCTCACTGAAGCTTTCTTT

v_call: TRBV4-1
d_call: NA
j_call: TRBJ1-3
clone_size: few
cdr3_aa: CASSQARDIHTIYF
cdr3_nt: TGCGCCAGCAGCCAAGCCCGGGACATCCACACCATATATTTT

v_call: TRBV5-6
d_call: TRBD1
j_call: TRBJ1-1
clone_size: once
cdr3_aa: CASRKRTGLNTEAFF
cdr3_nt: TGTGCCAGCAGAAAGAGGACAGGGCTGAACACTGAAGCTTTCTTT

v_call: TRBV6-4
d_call: TRBD1
j_call: TRBJ2-1
clone_size: few
cdr3_aa: CASSRDRDREQFF
cdr3_nt: TGTGCCAGCAGCCGGGACAGGGACCGTGAGCAGTTCTTC

v_call: TRBV15
d_call: NA
j_call: TRBJ2-3
clone_size: few
cdr3_aa: CATSRTRGTQYF
cdr3_nt: TGTGCCACCAGCAGGACTAGGGGTACGCAGTATTTT

v_call: TRBV20-1
d_call: TRBD1
j_call: TRBJ1-5
clone_size: few
cdr3_aa: CSARVQGAGSNQPQHF
cdr3_nt: TGCAGTGCTAGAGTTCAGGGGGCAGGCAGCAATCAGCCCCAGCATTTT

v_call: TRBV6-2/TRBV6-3
d_call: NA
j_call: TRBJ1-2
clone_size: few
cdr3_aa: CASSLTENYGYTF
cdr3_nt: TGTGCCAGCAGCCTGACAGAAAACTATGGCTACACCTTC

v_call: TRBV6-1
d_call: NA
j_call: TRBJ2-5
clone_size: few
cdr3_aa: CASSEEADREETQYF
cdr3_nt: TGTGCCAGCAGTGAAGAAGCCGACAGAGAAGAGACCCAGTACTTC

v_call: TRBV4-1
d_call: NA
j_call: TRBJ1-1
clone_size: few
cdr3_aa: CASSQVGAMSEAFF
cdr3_nt: TGCGCCAGCAGCCAAGTGGGGGCTATGAGTGAAGCTTTCTTT

v_call: TRBV5-1
d_call: NA
j_call: TRBJ2-5
clone_size: few
cdr3_aa: CASSFPTGVQETQYF
cdr3_nt: TGCGCCAGCAGCTTCCCTACAGGTGTACAAGAGACCCAGTACTTC

v_call: TRBV15
d_call: NA
j_call: TRBJ1-4
clone_size: NA
cdr3_aa: CATSRDSGATNEKLFF
cdr3_nt: TGTGCCACCAGCAGAGATAGCGGCGCCACTAATGAAAAACTGTTTTTT

v_call: TRBV12-3/TRBV12-4
d_call: NA
j_call: TRBJ2-7
clone_size: NA
cdr3_aa: CASSVDRYSYEQYF
cdr3_nt: TGTGCCAGCAGTGTCGACAGGTACTCCTACGAGCAGTACTTC

v_call: TRBV20-1
d_call: NA
j_call: TRBJ2-7
clone_size: NA
cdr3_aa: CSARDGQSSEQYF
cdr3_nt: TGCAGTGCTAGAGATGGGCAGTCCTCAGAGCAGTACTTC

v_call: TRBV12-3/TRBV12-4
d_call: TRBD1
j_call: TRBJ2-1
clone_size: few
cdr3_aa: CASSEQGYNEQFF
cdr3_nt: TGTGCCAGCAGTGAACAGGGGTACAATGAGCAGTTCTTC

v_call: TRBV12-3/TRBV12-4
d_call: NA
j_call: TRBJ1-5
clone_size: NA
cdr3_aa: CASSLARQTRSQHF
cdr3_nt: TGTGCCAGCAGTTTAGCCCGCCAGACCCGCTCCCAGCATTTT

v_call: TRBV12-3/TRBV12-4
d_call: NA
j_call: TRBJ1-2
clone_size: NA
cdr3_aa: CASSLEGTRGYTF
cdr3_nt: TGTGCCAGCAGTTTAGAGGGGACTCGAGGCTACACCTTC

v_call: TRBV12-3/TRBV12-4
d_call: NA
j_call: TRBJ2-7
clone_size: NA
cdr3_aa: CASSTTQGRVYEQYF
cdr3_nt: TGTGCCAGCAGTACGACACAGGGTAGGGTCTACGAGCAGTACTTC

v_call: TRBV7-2
d_call: NA
j_call: TRBJ2-5
clone_size: NA
cdr3_aa: CASSSSTDGETQYF
cdr3_nt: TGTGCCAGCAGCTCTTCGACAGACGGAGAGACCCAGTACTTC

v_call: TRBV10-3
d_call: NA
j_call: TRBJ2-5
clone_size: few
cdr3_aa: CAISDRQETQYF
cdr3_nt: TGTGCCATCAGTGACAGGCAAGAGACCCAGTACTTC

v_call: TRBV20-1
d_call: TRBD1
j_call: TRBJ2-2
clone_size: few
cdr3_aa: CSAIRQGGTGELFF
cdr3_nt: TGCAGTGCTATTAGACAGGGGGGGACCGGGGAGCTGTTTTTT

v_call: TRBV7-9
d_call: NA
j_call: TRBJ2-1
clone_size: few
cdr3_aa: CASSFSGTGSSYNEQFF
cdr3_nt: TGTGCCAGCAGCTTTTCCGGGACTGGAAGCTCCTACAATGAGCAGTTCTTC

v_call: TRBV4-1
d_call: TRBD2
j_call: TRBJ2-3
clone_size: few
cdr3_aa: CASSVLAGDDTQYF
cdr3_nt: TGCGCCAGCAGCGTACTAGCGGGGGACGATACGCAGTATTTT

v_call: TRBV20-1
d_call: NA
j_call: TRBJ2-7
clone_size: many
cdr3_aa: CSARDTGAAYEQYF
cdr3_nt: TGCAGTGCTAGAGATACCGGGGCCGCCTACGAGCAGTACTTC

v_call: TRBV7-3
d_call: NA
j_call: TRBJ1-2
clone_size: NA
cdr3_aa: CASSPEGSYYGYTF
cdr3_nt: TGTGCCAGCAGCCCTGAGGGTTCATACTATGGCTACACCTTC

v_call: TRBV3-1
d_call: NA
j_call: TRBJ1-1
clone_size: few
cdr3_aa: CASSLTPGIGAFF
cdr3_nt: TGTGCCAGCAGCCTCACTCCGGGGATTGGAGCTTTCTTT

v_call: TRBV11-1
d_call: TRBD1
j_call: TRBJ2-1
clone_size: few
cdr3_aa: CASSYFGTVYNEQFF
cdr3_nt: TGTGCCAGCAGCTATTTCGGGACAGTCTACAATGAGCAGTTCTTC

v_call: TRBV7-9
d_call: NA
j_call: TRBJ2-2
clone_size: NA
cdr3_aa: CASSSEGRAGELFF
cdr3_nt: TGTGCCAGCAGCTCGGAGGGGCGAGCCGGGGAGCTGTTTTTT

v_call: TRBV7-3
d_call: NA
j_call: TRBJ2-3
clone_size: few
cdr3_aa: CASSPLGAYTQYF
cdr3_nt: TGTGCCAGCAGCCCTCTGGGGGCGTATACGCAGTATTTT

v_call: TRBV19
d_call: NA
j_call: TRBJ1-5
clone_size: NA
cdr3_aa: CASGTSNQPQHF
cdr3_nt: TGTGCCAGCGGGACAAGCAATCAGCCCCAGCATTTT

v_call: TRBV11-2
d_call: TRBD1
j_call: TRBJ2-1
clone_size: NA
cdr3_aa: CASRLTGGGNEQFF
cdr3_nt: TGTGCCAGCAGACTTACAGGGGGAGGCAATGAGCAGTTCTTC

v_call: TRBV4-2
d_call: TRBD1
j_call: TRBJ1-5
clone_size: NA
cdr3_aa: CASSQEPGQGAGQPQHF
cdr3_nt: TGTGCCAGCAGCCAAGAACCAGGACAGGGGGCGGGTCAGCCCCAGCATTTT

v_call: TRBV21-1
d_call: NA
j_call: TRBJ1-1
clone_size: NA
cdr3_aa: CASMADRGNTEAFF
cdr3_nt: TGTGCCAGTATGGCCGACAGGGGAAACACTGAAGCTTTCTTT

v_call: TRBV12-3/TRBV12-4
d_call: TRBD1
j_call: TRBJ1-2
clone_size: NA
cdr3_aa: CASSNRDRAYSYGYTF
cdr3_nt: TGTGCCAGCAGCAACCGGGACAGGGCCTATTCCTATGGCTACACCTTC

v_call: TRBV5-1
d_call: NA
j_call: TRBJ1-4
clone_size: NA
cdr3_aa: CASKWGTNEKLFF
cdr3_nt: TGCGCCAGCAAGTGGGGAACTAATGAAAAACTGTTTTTT

v_call: TRBV12-3/TRBV12-4
d_call: NA
j_call: TRBJ2-5
clone_size: many
cdr3_aa: CASSPWTTQETQYF
cdr3_nt: TGTGCCAGCAGTCCCTGGACTACCCAAGAGACCCAGTACTTC

v_call: TRBV11-2
d_call: NA
j_call: TRBJ1-2
clone_size: NA
cdr3_aa: CASSIPGAPYGYTF
cdr3_nt: TGTGCCAGCAGCATCCCCGGGGCCCCCTATGGCTACACCTTC